One sample yielded the 10 T cell receptor beta chains listed below, sequenced in a study of T cell responses to AZD1222 COVID-19 vaccine. Some clones are missing from TCRdb's copy, which holds only in-frame ones; the method was immunoSEQ multiplex PCR. The sample consists of about 100,000 clones, over 90% of them appearing once. This specimen was peripheral blood, taken on day 0 of AZD1222 vaccination. The receptors derive from an adult in good health.

This clone was seen only once. The chain has TRBV25-1 and TRBJ2-1; D is uncertain. V was shortened by 4 bases and J by 9 bases, with 10 bases between the two germline ends. The CDR3 has 12 amino acids. CDR1 and CDR2 (germline): MGHDK, SYGVNS. The CDR3 loop is CASSVRFGEQFF. CDR3 nucleotides: TGTGCCAGCAGTGTTCGGTTCGGTGAGCAGTTCTTC.

CDR3 amino acids: CASSQDQGGYQETQYF. The CDR3 DNA reads as TGTGCCAGCAGCCAAGATCAGGGGGGGTACCAAGAGACCCAGTACTTC. This chain uses TRBV3-1 (or the pseudogene TRBV3-2) with TRBJ2-5; D might be TRBD1 or TRBD2, each matching 7 bases. Germline loops: CDR1 LGHDT, CDR2 YNNKEL (reference sequence). This CDR3 contains 16 residues. The germline V and J ends were trimmed by 0 bases and 0 bases, with 11 bases remaining between them.

This clone appeared a single time. The gene calls are TRBV28 and TRBJ2-7, with 9 bases identical to TRBD2. The CDR3 covers 14 residues. Per germline, CDR1 MDHEN and CDR2 SYDVKM. The V segment lost 6 bases and the J segment 6 bases; nucleotides outside the gene matches: 9. CDR3: CASSQPGLASEQYF. Written as DNA, the CDR3 is TGTGCCAGCAGCCAGCCGGGACTAGCTTCCGAGCAGTACTTC. Combining the CDR3 with reference TRBV28 and TRBJ2-7 gives the whole variable domain DVKVTQSSRYLVKRTGEKVFLECVQDMDHENMFWYRQDPGLGLRLIYFSYDVKMKEKGDIPEGYSVSREKKERFSLILESASTNQTSMYLCASSQPGLASEQYFGPGTRLTVT.

J is TRBJ1-6 and V is TRBV19; D is possibly TRBD1 (6 bases). Trimming cost V 1 base and J 10 bases, with 11 bases left between them. CDR1 LNHDA and CDR2 SQIVND come from the germline V gene (reference sequence). The CDR3 extends over 14 amino acids. The DNA of the CDR3 is TGTGCCAGTAGTATAGGGGGGGCCAGCTCACCCCTCCACTTT. Translating it yields CASSIGGASSPLHF.

The chain couples TRBV6-1 to TRBJ2-7, with 14 bases lining up with TRBD2. The ends lost 2 bases at V and 6 bases at J; junction bases unmatched: 3. This CDR3 is built from 15 residues. Germline V gene lookup returns CDR1 MNHNS and CDR2 SASEGT. The CDR3 DNA reads as TGTGCCAGCAGTGAAAGGACTAGCGGGAGGCTCGAGCAGTACTTC. Residues: CASSERTSGRLEQYF.

The rearrangement uses TRBV18 and TRBJ2-1; 10 positions match TRBD1. The CDR3 spans 14 residues. CDR1 and CDR2 (germline): KGHSH, LQKENI. V dropped 4 bases and J dropped 10; count of bases not matched to a gene: 7. DNA of the CDR3: TGTGCCAGCTCACTGGGACAGGGGAGGCAAGAGCAGTTCTTC. This translates into CASSLGQGRQEQFF.

The gene calls are TRBV2 and TRBJ2-2, with D uncertain. The germline CDR1 and CDR2 sequences are SNHLY and FYNNEI. CDR3 size: 11 residues. The V end lost 7 bases, the J end lost 6 bases, and 6 bases lay between the germline ends. The CDR3 protein is CASTPAGELFF. CDR3 DNA sequence: TGTGCCAGCACCCCGGCCGGGGAGCTGTTTTTT.

The V gene is TRBV28, the J gene TRBJ1-3; D may be TRBD1 (6 bases). The CDR3 sequence is 14 residues long. CDR1 is MDHEN, CDR2 SYDVKM, per germline. Trimming took off 5 bases at V and 2 bases at J, with 10 bases between the two ends. The CDR3 is CASSITGTGNTIYF. Here the CDR3 DNA reads TGTGCCAGCAGTATCACAGGGACTGGAAACACCATATATTTT.

This rearrangement joins TRBV7-3 to TRBJ2-3; TRBD1 aligns across 9 bases. Germline V gives CDR1 SGHTA, CDR2 FQGTGA. Trimming removed 5 bases from V and 0 bases from J; junction bases left unmatched: 3. The CDR3 totals 15 residues. The CDR3 DNA reads TGTGCCAGCAGCCCAGGGACAGGGAGCACAGATACGCAGTATTTT. Protein: CASSPGTGSTDTQYF.

V gene TRBV19 combines with J gene TRBJ2-7; TRBD2 aligns across 8 bases. Germline CDR1 is LNHDA and CDR2 is SQIVND (reference sequence). The CDR3 is 14 amino acids. Trimming removed 2 bases from V and 5 bases from J; junction bases left unmatched: 5. CDR3 DNA sequence: TGTGCCAGTAGTATATCGCTAGCGGGCCACGAGCAGTACTTC. It codes for CASSISLAGHEQYF.